Listed below are T cell receptor beta chains from one sample, sequenced in a study of human T cells and chemical hapten exposure. MiXCR, run by TCRdb on the 5' RACE reads, gives a single entry per CDR3 protein. The sample holds 110,000 or so distinct CDR3 sequences, more than 15% seen once. These receptors came from a human donor in good health. Each CDR3 is given with its conserved first and last residue. The D gene is left open where the match is weak. Clone size is stated in some rows and not others, as once, few, many or a class when expanded.

V	J	D	size	CDR3	DNA
TRBV7-9	TRBJ1-2	-	few	CATVTTGSAGGYTF	TGTGCCACTGTGACGACAGGTTCAGCGGGTGGCTACACCTTC
TRBV6-1	TRBJ2-1	TRBD2	few	CASIKDALAGVGEQFF	TGTGCCAGCATCAAAGACGCGCTAGCGGGAGTCGGGGAGCAGTTCTTC
TRBV7-9	TRBJ2-4	TRBD1	-	CASSPPAGGFHIQYF	TGTGCCAGCAGCCCCCCGGCAGGGGGTTTTCACATTCAGTACTTC
TRBV2	TRBJ2-3	-	-	CASSAGSRKNTDTQYF	TGTGCCAGCAGTGCTGGGTCTAGGAAAAACACAGATACGCAGTATTTT
TRBV6-2/TRBV6-3	TRBJ2-3	TRBD2	-	CASTISSGRTDTQYF	TGTGCCAGCACGATCAGTAGCGGGAGGACAGATACGCAGTATTTT
TRBV6-5	TRBJ1-2	-	few	CASSSPRGYANYGYTF	TGTGCCAGCAGTTCCCCGAGAGGGTATGCTAACTATGGCTACACCTTC
TRBV7-8	TRBJ2-3	TRBD2	-	CAGGPRLARTDTQYF	TGTGCCGGGGGACCAAGACTAGCGCGCACAGATACGCAGTATTTT
TRBV18	TRBJ2-1	-	few	CASSPLEAGDNEQFF	TGTGCCAGCTCACCATTGGAAGCAGGGGACAATGAGCAGTTCTTC
TRBV5-1	TRBJ1-1	TRBD1	few	CASSPGTGAKGTEAFF	TGCGCCAGCAGCCCCGGGACAGGGGCCAAGGGCACTGAAGCTTTCTTT
TRBV28	TRBJ2-1	-	-	CASSAPGDGWTDEQFF	TGTGCCAGCAGTGCCCCTGGGGATGGGTGGACCGATGAGCAGTTCTTC
TRBV4-1	TRBJ2-1	-	-	CASSQVNSAAYNEQFF	TGCGCCAGCAGCCAAGTGAATAGCGCGGCTTACAATGAGCAGTTCTTC
TRBV19	TRBJ1-4	-	few	CASKDGPSTNEKLFF	TGTGCCAGTAAAGACGGACCATCAACTAATGAAAAACTGTTTTTT